The clone carrying this T cell receptor beta chain was seen at least ten times. Its antigen is as yet unknown. The sample is drawn from a study of CD8 T cells in ankylosing spondylitis. Findings and caveats of the study: Disease-linked clones reportedly showed significant enrichment in matched ankylosing spondylitis synovial fluid. Earlier literature documents some of the motif variants in reactive arthritis synovial fluid and blood. Ankylosing spondylitis blood appeared to carry a characteristic TCR beta motif of roughly eight highly homologous variants.

Library preparation for TCR beta used quantitative 5'-RACE with molecular barcodes. TCRdb itself ran the 5' RACE reads through MiXCR, one entry per CDR3 protein. The sample contains 9,500 to 10,000 distinct CDR3 sequences, 6% of which appear only once. The V and J ends lost 0 bases and 3 bases respectively, with 6 bases between them. This CDR3 contains 14 residues. Germline CDR1 reads SGDLS; CDR2 reads YYNGEE. The clonotype was recovered from a female donor with ankylosing spondylitis or in good health (not recorded which). Sequencing was carried out using blood, either unsorted or a sorted T cell fraction (not recorded which). The V and J genes are TRBV9 and TRBJ2-2, with D hard to call. The CDR3 here is CASSVAQYTGELFF. CDR3 in DNA: TGTGCCAGCAGCGTAGCTCAATACACCGGGGAGCTGTTTTTT.